The rows below give T cell receptor beta chains drawn from one sample of a study of T cell repertoires in cytomegalovirus infection. TCRdb recomputed calls from the reads with MiXCR, one row per CDR3 protein. Among approximately 910,000 distinct CDR3 sequences, approximately 31% were seen once, and the ten largest hold around 15%. Their recognized antigens are unknown. The sample here was cultured CD8+ T cells from PBMCs, taken from culture after CMV antigen stimulation. The source is a human donor in good health (CMV status not recorded). Some clones in this sample may be carry-over from other donors' samples. CDR3s include the opening cysteine and the closing phenylalanine or tryptophan. The order of the fields is J gene, CDR3 length, D gene, clone size, V gene, CDR3 DNA, CDR3 protein. D genes are given only for firm matches. The size of a clone is reported for some rows only, either as once, few or many, or as a class for expanded clones.

J: TRBJ1-1
length: 14
D: NA
size: few
V: TRBV7-8
DNA: TGTGCCAGCAGCTTCGACACCACGAACACTGAAGCTTTCTTT
CDR3: CASSFDTTNTEAFF

J: TRBJ2-5
length: 13
D: NA
size: NA
V: TRBV2
DNA: TGTGCCAGCAGTGAGAGGGTCCAAGAGACCCAGTACTTC
CDR3: CASSERVQETQYF

J: TRBJ2-5
length: 15
D: TRBD1
size: many
V: TRBV7-2
DNA: TGTGCCAGCACCGAACAGGGGAACACTCAAGAGACCCAGTACTTC
CDR3: CASTEQGNTQETQYF

J: TRBJ1-2
length: 16
D: NA
size: few
V: TRBV4-2
DNA: TGTGCCAGCAGCCAAGACCTTTGGGGCAGAGATTATGGCTACACCTTC
CDR3: CASSQDLWGRDYGYTF

J: TRBJ2-5
length: 18
D: TRBD2
size: NA
V: TRBV5-4
DNA: TGTGCCAGCAGCTTGGGCCGGACTAGCGGGGGCCCTCAAGAGACCCAGTACTTC
CDR3: CASSLGRTSGGPQETQYF

J: TRBJ2-5
length: 14
D: TRBD2
size: many
V: TRBV19
DNA: TGTGCCAGTAGTAGCGGGGGGCACCAAGAGACCCAGTACTTC
CDR3: CASSSGGHQETQYF

J: TRBJ1-1
length: 12
D: NA
size: NA
V: TRBV12-3/TRBV12-4
DNA: TGTGCCAGCAGTCCGGGGGCAGCCAGCATCTTCTTT
CDR3: CASSPGAASIFF

J: TRBJ2-3
length: 13
D: NA
size: NA
V: TRBV7-9
DNA: TGTGCCAGCAGCTTAGCGCTTCGAGATACGCAGTATTTT
CDR3: CASSLALRDTQYF

J: TRBJ1-2
length: 14
D: NA
size: NA
V: TRBV6-4
DNA: TGTGCCAGCACCCCAAATTGGGGTGGCTATGGCTACACCTTC
CDR3: CASTPNWGGYGYTF

J: TRBJ2-1
length: 15
D: NA
size: NA
V: TRBV9
DNA: TGTTCCAGCAGCCGCCCCGACAGGAACTACAATGAGCAGTTCTTC
CDR3: CSSSRPDRNYNEQFF

J: TRBJ2-1
length: 17
D: TRBD1
size: few
V: TRBV7-2
DNA: TGTGCCAGCAGCTTAGTAGGGGGACAGGGGGCTGTCAATGAGCAGTTCTTC
CDR3: CASSLVGGQGAVNEQFF

J: TRBJ1-1
length: 14
D: NA
size: few
V: TRBV6-5
DNA: TGTGCCAGCAGTTACGGGCTCCTGAACACTGAAGCTTTCTTT
CDR3: CASSYGLLNTEAFF

J: TRBJ2-5
length: 16
D: TRBD1
size: NA
V: TRBV24-1
DNA: TGTGCCACCAGTGACCCAGGACAGGGAAGGCAAGAGACCCAGTACTTC
CDR3: CATSDPGQGRQETQYF

J: TRBJ2-3
length: 14
D: TRBD1
size: few
V: TRBV19
DNA: TGTGCCTCTCAGTGGACAGGGGGCCCAGATACGCAGTATTTT
CDR3: CASQWTGGPDTQYF

J: TRBJ1-1
length: 12
D: NA
size: NA
V: TRBV15
DNA: TGTGCCACCAGCAGAGCCCACACTGAAGCTTTCTTT
CDR3: CATSRAHTEAFF

J: TRBJ2-3
length: 19
D: TRBD2
size: many
V: TRBV5-4
DNA: TGTGCCAGCAGCTTGGGTCTTGCGGGGGGACCCTATAGCACAGATACGCAGTATTTT
CDR3: CASSLGLAGGPYSTDTQYF